What follows are 9 T cell receptor beta chains derived from one specimen sequenced in a study of a mutant IDH1 vaccine in newly diagnosed glioma. The antigens these receptors bind are not known. Time point denoted: week 47, end of study. In every dose of vaccine, 300 ug of mutant IDH1 20-mer peptide was given alongside topical imiquimod. Using immunoSEQ multiplex PCR, the repertoire was profiled, and TCRdb retains in-frame clones only, with some absent. The sample lists tens of thousands of clones; 60% to 85% were seen once. The specimen was PBMCs, collected from a glioma patient whose treatment included an IDH1 peptide vaccine. The receptors stem from a woman aged 40 to 50 with glioma. Some clones in this sample may be carry-over from other donors' samples.

The chain couples TRBV7-9 to TRBJ2-5; the D gene is possibly TRBD1 (6 bases). V dropped 6 bases and J dropped 1 base, with 12 bases sitting between them. CDR1 and CDR2 (germline): SEHNR, FQNEAQ (reference sequence). The CDR3 length is 14 residues. In DNA, the CDR3 is TGTGCCAGCAGGGCTACAGGGTTCCAAGAGACCCAGTACTTC. This codes for CASRATGFQETQYF.

The chain is built from TRBV7-2 and TRBJ1-4; D not certain. Trimming pared 2 bases from V and 0 bases from J, leaving 7 bases between. Germline lookup yields CDR1 SGHTA and CDR2 FQGNSA. CDR3 length: 15 amino acids. The CDR3 bases are TGTGCCAGCAGCTTAATCGGGTCAACTAATGAAAAACTGTTTTTT. Amino acid sequence: CASSLIGSTNEKLFF.

The chain is built from TRBV14 and TRBJ1-3, with D possibly being TRBD1 (5 bases). Trimming cost V 5 bases and J 0 bases, with 17 bases left between them. Germline loops: CDR1 SGHDN, CDR2 FVKESK. This CDR3 has 17 residues. This chain's CDR3 is CASSSGGTVLSGNTIYF. The CDR3 DNA follows: TGTGCCAGCAGCTCCGGAGGGACGGTGCTCTCTGGAAACACCATATATTTT.

This rearrangement joins TRBV5-1 to TRBJ2-7, with a weak D call TRBD2 (5 bases). Germline-derived CDR1 and CDR2 are SGHRS and YFSETQ. V lost 2 bases and J 5 bases, leaving 11 bases between the germline ends. This CDR3 spans 13 amino acids. This CDR3 is CASSFGSLDEQYF. The CDR3 coding sequence is TGCGCCAGCAGCTTTGGGAGTCTCGACGAGCAGTACTTC.

This clone has ten or more counts. CDR3 nucleotides: TGTGCCAGCAGCCACATTCGACAGTATGAAGCTTTCTTT. Protein: CASSHIRQYEAFF. The chain uses TRBV7-9 and TRBJ1-1; D possibly corresponds to TRBD1 (5 bases). The V end lost 5 bases, the J end lost 7 bases, and 14 bases lay between the germline ends. The CDR3 is 13 amino acids. Per germline, CDR1 SEHNR and CDR2 FQNEAQ (reference sequence).

The rearrangement links TRBV9 to TRBJ2-7, with 10 bases matching TRBD1. CDR1 and CDR2 from the germline V gene are SGDLS and YYNGEE. The CDR3 sequence is 15 residues long. The trim removed 3 bases at V and 3 bases at J, leaving 6 bases unmatched. The CDR3 region is CASSAWGDRGYEQYF. Written as DNA, the CDR3 is TGTGCCAGCAGCGCGTGGGGGGACAGGGGCTACGAGCAGTACTTC.

J is TRBJ1-3 and V is TRBV7-9; 7 nucleotides align to TRBD1. Germline values: CDR1 SEHNR, CDR2 FQNEAQ (reference sequence). This CDR3 is built from 15 residues. The V gene end was trimmed by 0 bases and the J gene end by 7 bases; junction bases not matched to a gene: 6. The CDR3 region is CASSLAEEQGNTIYF. In nucleotides, the CDR3 is TGTGCCAGCAGCTTAGCAGAAGAACAGGGGAACACCATATATTTT.

The chain is built from TRBV6-6 and TRBJ2-5; D gene unclear. The CDR3 is 13 residues long. CDR1 MNHNY and CDR2 SVGAGI come from the germline V gene (reference sequence). Trimming cost V 7 bases and J 0 bases, with 9 bases left between them. CDR3 DNA: TGTGCCAGCATCCCCAAGAACCAAGAGACCCAGTACTTC. Its translation is CASIPKNQETQYF.

V usage is TRBV27 and J usage is TRBJ2-5; perhaps D is TRBD1 or TRBD2 (5 bases each). The CDR3 spans 13 residues. Germline V gene data show CDR1 as MNHEY and CDR2 as SMNVEV (reference sequence). The germline V and J ends were trimmed by 3 bases and 5 bases, with 10 bases remaining between them. The CDR3 loop is CASSFGGRETQYF. The CDR3 bases are TGTGCCAGCAGTTTTGGGGGTCGGGAGACCCAGTACTTC.